These T cell receptor beta chains were read from a single sample in a study of blood T cell repertoires in COVID-19. Using immunoSEQ multiplex PCR, the repertoire was profiled, and TCRdb retains in-frame clones only, with some absent. The data show some 460,000 clones, 75% to 90% seen once. Sequencing was performed on PBMCs or T cells enriched from blood (not recorded which). These receptors all come from a woman between 18 and 30 years old who had recovered from COVID-19. Both conserved end residues are part of each CDR3. The order of the fields is J gene, V gene, CDR3 protein.

J gene: TRBJ1-2
V gene: TRBV28
CDR3 protein: CASSSSTDYGYTF

J gene: TRBJ2-2
V gene: TRBV4-1
CDR3 protein: CASSPGQGLSNTGELFF

J gene: TRBJ1-6
V gene: TRBV2
CDR3 protein: CASSLRQPASSYNSPLHF

J gene: TRBJ1-5
V gene: TRBV11-2
CDR3 protein: CASSPGEGGQHF

J gene: TRBJ2-6
V gene: TRBV5-6
CDR3 protein: CASSSRGAGLNSGANVLTF

J gene: TRBJ1-4
V gene: TRBV30
CDR3 protein: CAWSFSQGHEKLFF

J gene: TRBJ1-2
V gene: TRBV2
CDR3 protein: CASSGGPYGYTF

J gene: TRBJ2-1
V gene: TRBV5-1
CDR3 protein: CASSGTLAGVYNEQFF

J gene: TRBJ2-3
V gene: TRBV28
CDR3 protein: CASSLPDSITDTQYF

J gene: TRBJ1-1
V gene: TRBV28
CDR3 protein: CASSRQRSTEAFF

J gene: TRBJ2-2
V gene: TRBV7-2
CDR3 protein: CASSLGGDTGELFF

J gene: TRBJ1-2
V gene: TRBV7-8
CDR3 protein: CASSPLQGVNYGYTF

J gene: TRBJ1-1
V gene: TRBV5-5
CDR3 protein: CASSSVRGYTEAFF

J gene: TRBJ2-3
V gene: TRBV6-5
CDR3 protein: CASSSGFFPDTQYF

J gene: TRBJ1-2
V gene: TRBV19
CDR3 protein: CASSPTTISGYTF

J gene: TRBJ2-5
V gene: TRBV6-2/TRBV6-3
CDR3 protein: CASSYSMGLAGAPQETQYF

J gene: TRBJ1-5
V gene: TRBV10-3
CDR3 protein: CAISDRGTNQPQHF

J gene: TRBJ1-2
V gene: TRBV6-5
CDR3 protein: CASSRLIGGGYTF

J gene: TRBJ1-4
V gene: TRBV29-1
CDR3 protein: CSVPTGGSEKLFF

J gene: TRBJ1-1
V gene: TRBV5-4
CDR3 protein: CASSRTGGWSEAFF

J gene: TRBJ1-2
V gene: TRBV30
CDR3 protein: CAWRPQGGVGYGYTF

J gene: TRBJ2-3
V gene: TRBV7-9
CDR3 protein: CASSSGGSRGDTQYF

J gene: TRBJ2-2
V gene: TRBV18
CDR3 protein: CASSPMGLNTGELFF

J gene: TRBJ2-2
V gene: TRBV10-3
CDR3 protein: CAISEPGQLTGELFF

J gene: TRBJ2-2
V gene: TRBV7-2
CDR3 protein: CASSPGGDTGELFF

J gene: TRBJ1-3
V gene: TRBV30
CDR3 protein: CAWSPPGGGPGNTIYF

J gene: TRBJ2-2
V gene: TRBV5-4
CDR3 protein: CASSTPDRAGGTGELFF

J gene: TRBJ1-1
V gene: TRBV3-1/TRBV3-2
CDR3 protein: CASSSDLTPVGRAFF

J gene: TRBJ1-4
V gene: TRBV29-1
CDR3 protein: CSPTGGLNEKLFF

J gene: TRBJ1-1
V gene: TRBV10-3
CDR3 protein: CAISGRVDLNTEAFF

J gene: TRBJ1-2
V gene: TRBV20-1
CDR3 protein: CSASMDRGYYGYTF

J gene: TRBJ2-2
V gene: TRBV2
CDR3 protein: CASIRTGTGELFF

J gene: TRBJ2-1
V gene: TRBV19
CDR3 protein: CASSMWQLAGGPGNEQFF

J gene: TRBJ1-1
V gene: TRBV25-1
CDR3 protein: CASRPSMNTEAFF

J gene: TRBJ1-4
V gene: TRBV2
CDR3 protein: CASIIGTANEKLFF

J gene: TRBJ1-2
V gene: TRBV19
CDR3 protein: CASSPDLGGYGYTF

J gene: TRBJ2-3
V gene: TRBV7-6
CDR3 protein: CASSLASWAGRGDTQYF

J gene: TRBJ1-1
V gene: TRBV28
CDR3 protein: CASSRVEAFF

J gene: TRBJ1-2
V gene: TRBV4-1
CDR3 protein: CASSQVGLNRGLGYTF

J gene: TRBJ2-3
V gene: TRBV28
CDR3 protein: CASKDRVLSTDTQYF

J gene: TRBJ1-1
V gene: TRBV6-5
CDR3 protein: CASRRPGNTEAFF

J gene: TRBJ2-3
V gene: TRBV3-1/TRBV3-2
CDR3 protein: CASSQDLVTDTQYF

J gene: TRBJ2-3
V gene: TRBV11-2
CDR3 protein: CASSFMRGGVDTQYF

J gene: TRBJ1-5
V gene: TRBV28
CDR3 protein: CASSLLVSRSNQPQHF

J gene: TRBJ2-7
V gene: TRBV5-1
CDR3 protein: CASSPRTESSYEQYF

J gene: TRBJ2-3
V gene: TRBV11-2
CDR3 protein: CASSKGGTDTQYF

J gene: TRBJ1-6
V gene: TRBV28
CDR3 protein: CASSLFRNSPLHF